The clone carrying this T cell receptor beta chain was found many times. The antigen is unknown. In TCRdb, the 5' RACE reads were re-called with MiXCR into one record per CDR3 protein. The sample lists more than 200,000 distinct CDR3 sequences, around 10% seen once, with around 5% in the top ten. These data originate in a study of identical twins. Study conclusions and caveats: Modeled out-of-frame TCR alpha sharing in monozygotic twins fell below observed levels. Whereas memory repertoires showed no such difference, abundant cord blood beta clonotypes carried fewer insertions.

The CDR3 is made up of 12 amino acids. The germline V gene has CDR1 DFQATT and CDR2 SNEGSKA (reference sequence). With 5 bases removed from V and 1 base from J, the gap between germline ends came to 7 bases. This chain joins TRBV20-1 and TRBJ2-3; D is unclear. The sequenced sample was memory (CD45RO+) T cells sorted from blood. The receptor was isolated from a woman under 30 in good health. CDR3 loop: CSAQTRTDTQYF. CDR3 in DNA: TGCAGTGCTCAAACTCGCACAGATACGCAGTATTTT.